One sample yielded the 6 T cell receptor beta chains listed below, sequenced in a study of OX40 agonist ivuxolimab in advanced cancers. Repertoires were generated with immunoSEQ multiplex PCR, while TCRdb's copy carries only in-frame clones and drops some. The data contain 100,000 or so clones, approximately 85% of them singletons. Sample: CD4+ or CD8+ T cells sorted from blood, taken in a trial of the OX40 agonist ivuxolimab. The receptors here all came from an adult with an advanced solid tumor such as melanoma, head and neck, liver or kidney cancer.

This chain connects TRBV27 to TRBJ2-1, with D perhaps TRBD2 (5 bases). Trimming pared 3 bases from V and 7 bases from J, leaving 13 bases between. The CDR3 totals 14 residues. Germline assignment: CDR1 MNHEY and CDR2 SMNVEV (reference sequence). The CDR3 reads CASSFGGPGNEQFF. The CDR3 DNA reads as TGTGCCAGCAGTTTTGGCGGGCCTGGGAATGAGCAGTTCTTC.

This chain links TRBV5-8 with TRBJ2-5; D gene ambiguous. Between the trimmed V and J ends, which lost 5 bases and 9 bases, there was a span of 20 bases. The CDR3 loop spans 14 amino acids. Germline-derived CDR1 and CDR2 are SGHTS and YDEGEE. CDR3 region: CASRLLSQWHPQYF. The CDR3 DNA sequence: TGTGCCAGCAGGCTGCTCTCCCAATGGCACCCCCAGTACTTC.

The rearrangement uses TRBV6-6 and TRBJ1-3; a possible D gene is TRBD1 (5 bases). CDR1 is MNHNY, CDR2 SVGAGI, per germline (reference sequence). The CDR3 spans 13 residues. The V end lost 8 bases, the J end lost 0 bases, and 8 bases lay between the germline ends. Written as DNA, the CDR3 is TGTGCCAGCGCAGGGAGCTCTGGAAACACCATATATTTT. This translates into CASAGSSGNTIYF.

The rearrangement uses TRBV11-3 and TRBJ2-3, with D tentatively TRBD1 (5 bases). Germline-derived CDR1 and CDR2 are SGHNT and YENEEA. This CDR3 spans 15 amino acids. Trimming removed 2 bases from V and 6 bases from J, with 15 bases in between. This CDR3 reads CASSLRGPHGDTQYF. CDR3 in DNA: TGTGCCAGCAGCTTAAGGGGTCCACACGGGGATACGCAGTATTTT.

The genes are TRBV5-1 and TRBJ2-7, with D perhaps matching TRBD2 (5 bases). Trimming took off 0 bases at V and 6 bases at J, with 10 bases between the two ends. This CDR3 spans 13 amino acids. CDR1 is SGHRS and CDR2 is YFSETQ in the germline V gene. The CDR3 DNA reads as TGCGCCAGCAGCTTGGAACGGGGTAGCGAGCAGTACTTC. It is translated as CASSLERGSEQYF. The whole variable domain, remainder taken from reference TRBV5-1 and TRBJ2-7, is KAGVTQTPRYLIKTRGQQVTLSCSPISGHRSVSWYQQTPGQGLQFLFEYFSETQRNKGNFPGRFSGRQFSNSRSEMNVSTLELGDSALYLCASSLERGSEQYFGPGTRLTVT.

The chain carries TRBV5-1 and TRBJ1-4; TRBD1 aligns across 9 bases. This CDR3 has 14 amino acids. Germline V gene lookup returns CDR1 SGHRS and CDR2 YFSETQ. V dropped 4 bases and J dropped 7; count of bases not matched to a gene: 5. This CDR3 reads CASSQGQGFEKLFF. The CDR3 DNA reads TGCGCCAGCAGCCAGGGACAGGGCTTTGAAAAACTGTTTTTT.